This TCR beta chain is from a study of blood T cells in healthy people across ages. V lost 8 bases to trimming and J lost 5 bases; unmatched junction nucleotides: 8. The CDR3 runs to 14 residues. In germline, CDR1 is LGHDT, CDR2 YNNKEL (reference sequence). Through a sample-barcoded 5' primer and a J-beta primer mix, a second PCR was run for roughly 6 to 12 cycles. One entry per CDR3 protein results from TCRdb running MiXCR on the 5' RACE reads. The table includes hundreds of thousands of distinct CDR3 sequences, 45% to 60% detected once. This clonotype was detected a few times. This sequence originates from a woman at least 80 years old in good health. The V and J genes are TRBV3-1 and TRBJ2-1, with TRBD1 matching over 8 bases. The sequencing sample was made of blood. CDR3 in DNA: TGTGCCAGCCGTCCAGGACAGGGACACAATGAGCAGTTCTTC. Residues: CASRPGQGHNEQFF.